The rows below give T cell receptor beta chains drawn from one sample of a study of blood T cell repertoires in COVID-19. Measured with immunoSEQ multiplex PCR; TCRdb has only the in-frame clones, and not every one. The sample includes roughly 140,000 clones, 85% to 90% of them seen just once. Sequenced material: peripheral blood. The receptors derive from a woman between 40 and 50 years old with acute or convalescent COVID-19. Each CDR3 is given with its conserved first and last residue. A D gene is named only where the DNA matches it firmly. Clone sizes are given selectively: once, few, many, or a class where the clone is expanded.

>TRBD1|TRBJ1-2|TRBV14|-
CASRLRTGEERYGYTF
TGTGCCAGCAGACTAAGGACAGGCGAAGAGAGGTATGGCTACACCTTC
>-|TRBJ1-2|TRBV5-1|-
CASSPVLDSPYGYTF
TGCGCCAGCAGCCCAGTATTGGACAGCCCCTATGGCTACACCTTC
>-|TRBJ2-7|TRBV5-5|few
CASSLARSLSYEQYF
TGTGCCAGCAGCTTGGCACGCAGTCTCTCCTACGAGCAGTACTTC
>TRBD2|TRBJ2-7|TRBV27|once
CASMVAGKSYEQYF
TGTGCCAGCATGGTAGCGGGGAAGTCCTACGAGCAGTACTTC
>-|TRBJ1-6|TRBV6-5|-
CASSYSMPGSPLHF
TGTGCCAGCAGTTACTCGATGCCGGGTTCACCCCTCCACTTT
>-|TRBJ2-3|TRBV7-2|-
CASSPVGTDTQYF
TGTGCCAGCAGCCCGGTCGGGACAGATACGCAGTATTTT
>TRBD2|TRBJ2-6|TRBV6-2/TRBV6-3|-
CASSPGTSGGPASGANVLTF
TGTGCCAGCAGTCCCGGAACTAGCGGGGGTCCCGCCTCTGGGGCCAACGTCCTGACTTTC
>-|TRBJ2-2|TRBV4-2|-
CASSQEETATGAGELFF
TGTGCCAGCAGCCAAGAAGAGACTGCAACGGGAGCCGGGGAGCTGTTTTTT
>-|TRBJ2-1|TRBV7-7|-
CASSQRRGSSYNEQFF
TGTGCCAGCAGCCAGAGACGGGGGAGCTCCTACAATGAGCAGTTCTTC
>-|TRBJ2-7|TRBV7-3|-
CASSLNGFYEQYF
TGTGCCAGCAGCTTAAACGGGTTCTACGAGCAGTACTTC
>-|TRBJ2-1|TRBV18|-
CASSPPSGNEQFF
TGTGCCAGCTCACCACCGTCAGGCAATGAGCAGTTCTTC
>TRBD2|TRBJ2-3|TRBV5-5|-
CASSLGLAGTGGTQYF
TGTGCCAGCAGCTTGGGCCTAGCGGGGACCGGAGGTACGCAGTATTTT
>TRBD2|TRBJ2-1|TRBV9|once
CASSDPGGNEQFF
TGTGCCAGCAGCGACCCGGGGGGGAATGAGCAGTTCTTC
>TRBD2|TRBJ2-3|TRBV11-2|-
CASSRTSGGASSTDTQYF
TGTGCCAGCAGCAGGACTAGCGGGGGGGCCTCCAGCACAGATACGCAGTATTTT
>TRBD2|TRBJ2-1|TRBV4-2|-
CASSQELRGAYNEQFF
TGTGCCAGCAGCCAAGAATTGCGGGGGGCCTACAATGAGCAGTTCTTC
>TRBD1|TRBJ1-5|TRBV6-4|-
CARNERDRDNQPQHF
TGTGCCAGAAACGAACGGGACAGGGACAATCAGCCCCAGCATTTT
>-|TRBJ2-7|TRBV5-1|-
CASSLDPPQNFYEQYF
TGCGCCAGCAGCTTGGACCCGCCACAGAACTTTTACGAGCAGTACTTC
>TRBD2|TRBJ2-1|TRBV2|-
CASSETSGGDNEQFF
TGTGCCAGCAGTGAAACTAGCGGGGGAGACAATGAGCAGTTCTTC
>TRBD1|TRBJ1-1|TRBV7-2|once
CASSYRQGYATEAFF
TGTGCCAGCAGCTACAGACAGGGGTACGCCACTGAAGCTTTCTTT
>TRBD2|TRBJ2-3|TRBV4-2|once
CASSQGLAGVSTDTQYF
TGTGCCAGCAGCCAAGGGCTAGCGGGGGTGAGCACAGATACGCAGTATTTT
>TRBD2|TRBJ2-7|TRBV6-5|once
CASRYGLAGSYEQYF
TGTGCCAGTAGATACGGGCTAGCGGGCTCCTACGAGCAGTACTTC
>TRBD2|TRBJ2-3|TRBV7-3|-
CASSLVAGGMDTQYF
TGTGCCAGCAGCTTAGTTGCGGGGGGGATGGATACGCAGTATTTT
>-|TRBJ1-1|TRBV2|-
CASRSERAGYTEAFF
TGTGCCAGCAGATCCGAACGGGCGGGGTACACTGAAGCTTTCTTT
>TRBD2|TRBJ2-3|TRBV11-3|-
CASSQRASGEIDTQYF
TGTGCCAGCAGCCAGCGGGCTAGCGGGGAAATAGATACGCAGTATTTT
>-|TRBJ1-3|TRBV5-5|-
CASSILSGQSSGNTIYF
TGTGCCAGCAGCATTCTTTCCGGACAGTCATCTGGAAACACCATATATTTT
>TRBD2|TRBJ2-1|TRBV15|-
CATSSRSGTSDEQFF
TGTGCCACCAGCAGTCGCTCCGGGACTAGCGATGAGCAGTTCTTC
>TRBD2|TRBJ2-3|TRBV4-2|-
CASSQDAGLAGRNTQYF
TGTGCCAGCAGCCAAGATGCGGGACTAGCGGGACGGAATACGCAGTATTTT
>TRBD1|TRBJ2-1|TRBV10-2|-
CASVDIRGPGNEQFF
TGCGCCAGCGTAGACATCAGGGGGCCGGGGAATGAGCAGTTCTTC
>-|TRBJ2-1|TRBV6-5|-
CASRDPSASTFGQFF
TGTGCCAGCAGAGATCCTAGCGCCAGTACTTTTGGGCAGTTCTTC